The T cell receptor (beta chain) under discussion was sequenced for a study of T cell responses to AZD1222 COVID-19 vaccine. Study information: Recipients boosted at about 4 weeks or about 12 weeks are pooled.

General observations from the study: Close to half of spike-specific TCRs reportedly recognize unmutated variant regions.

Profiling relied on immunoSEQ multiplex PCR, and the TCRdb table lists in-frame clones only, not all of them. The sample gives 150,000 to 200,000 clones, about 93% of which show up once; approximately 0.6% is in the top ten. This CDR3 spans 14 amino acids. V lost 2 bases and J lost 4, with 9 bases in between. Germline CDR1 is MDHEN and CDR2 is SYDVKM. For this clone: The antigen remains undetermined.

J is TRBJ2-1 and V is TRBV28; no firm D call. This TCR was recovered from an adult in good health. The sequences come from peripheral blood, collected on day 0 of AZD1222 vaccination. The CDR3 spells CASSLRDWYNEQFF. In DNA form, the CDR3 reads TGTGCCAGCAGTTTAAGGGATTGGTACAATGAGCAGTTCTTC.